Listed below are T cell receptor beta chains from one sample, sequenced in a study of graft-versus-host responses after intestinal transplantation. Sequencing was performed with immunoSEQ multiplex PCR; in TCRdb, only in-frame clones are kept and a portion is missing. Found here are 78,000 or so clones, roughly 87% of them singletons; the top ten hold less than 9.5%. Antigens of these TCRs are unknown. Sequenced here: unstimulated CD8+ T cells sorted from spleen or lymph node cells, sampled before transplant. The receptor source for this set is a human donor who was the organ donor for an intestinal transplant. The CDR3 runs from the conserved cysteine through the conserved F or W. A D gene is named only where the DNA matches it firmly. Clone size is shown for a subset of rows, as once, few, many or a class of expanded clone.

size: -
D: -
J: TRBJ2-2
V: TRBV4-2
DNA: TGTGCCAGCAGCCAAGAGGACGGCCCCGGGGAGCTGTTTTTT
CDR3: CASSQEDGPGELFF

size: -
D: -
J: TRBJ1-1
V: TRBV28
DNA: TGTGCCAGCAGCCCCGGACCGGGCACCATGAACACTGAAGCTTTCTTT
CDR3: CASSPGPGTMNTEAFF

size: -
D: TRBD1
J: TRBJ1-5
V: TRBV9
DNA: TGTGCCAGCAGCGCCGGACAGGGGGCAAATCAGCCCCAGCATTTT
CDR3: CASSAGQGANQPQHF

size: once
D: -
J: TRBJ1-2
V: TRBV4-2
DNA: TGTGCCAGCAGCCAAGGCCGCGGTGGCGGGGATGGCTACACCTTC
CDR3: CASSQGRGGGDGYTF

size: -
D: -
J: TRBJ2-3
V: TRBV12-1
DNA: TGTGCCAGCAGCCCACTCGGGACGTCTAGCACAGATACGCAGTATTTT
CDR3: CASSPLGTSSTDTQYF

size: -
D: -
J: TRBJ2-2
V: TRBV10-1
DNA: TGCGCCAGCAGCGAGGGACGGGAACACACCGGGGAGCTGTTTTTT
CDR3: CASSEGREHTGELFF

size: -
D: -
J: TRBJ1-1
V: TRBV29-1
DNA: TGCAGCGTTGCGGGGGACACTGAAGCTTTCTTT
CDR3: CSVAGDTEAFF

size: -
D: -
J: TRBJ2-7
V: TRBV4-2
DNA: TGTGCCAGCAGCCAAGACCCGGCAGGCTCCTACGAGCAGTACTTC
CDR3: CASSQDPAGSYEQYF

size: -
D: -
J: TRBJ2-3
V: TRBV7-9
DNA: TGTGCCAGCAGCAGGGACGGAATTGCAGATACGCAGTATTTT
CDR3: CASSRDGIADTQYF

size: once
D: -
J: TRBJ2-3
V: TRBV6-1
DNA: TGTGCCAGCAGTGAAGAACAGGGAGGAACAGATACGCAGTATTTT
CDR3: CASSEEQGGTDTQYF

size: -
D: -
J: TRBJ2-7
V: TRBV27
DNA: TGTGCCAGCGGGGTTCCCCCCTACGAGCAGTACTTC
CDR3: CASGVPPYEQYF

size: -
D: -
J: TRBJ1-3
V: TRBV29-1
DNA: TGCAGCGTGGACCTCATGGGCTCTGGAAACACCATATATTTT
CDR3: CSVDLMGSGNTIYF

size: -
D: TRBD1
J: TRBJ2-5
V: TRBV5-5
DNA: TGTGCCAGCAGCTGGGGGACAGGCGAAGAGACCCAGTACTTC
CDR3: CASSWGTGEETQYF

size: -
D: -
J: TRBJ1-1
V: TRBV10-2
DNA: TGCGCCAGCAGTTCAACACGAAACACTGAAGCTTTCTTT
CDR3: CASSSTRNTEAFF

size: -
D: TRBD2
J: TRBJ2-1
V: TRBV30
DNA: TGTGCCTGGAGTGTACCCCGGGGGGGACTCAATGAGCAGTTCTTC
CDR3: CAWSVPRGGLNEQFF

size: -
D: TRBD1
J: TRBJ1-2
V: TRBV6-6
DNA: TGTGCCAGCAGTTACACAGGGGCGGACTATGGCTACACCTTC
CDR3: CASSYTGADYGYTF

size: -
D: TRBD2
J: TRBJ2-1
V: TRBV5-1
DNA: TGCGCCAGCAGTTCTGGACTAGCGGGGCCCTACAATGAGCAGTTCTTC
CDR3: CASSSGLAGPYNEQFF

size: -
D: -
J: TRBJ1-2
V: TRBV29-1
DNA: TGCAGCGTTGAACCTTTCCGGACCTTC
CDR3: CSVEPFRTF

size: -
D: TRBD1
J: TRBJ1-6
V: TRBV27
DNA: TGTGCCAGCAGGGGACAGGGAGGTTCACCCCTCCACTTT
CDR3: CASRGQGGSPLHF

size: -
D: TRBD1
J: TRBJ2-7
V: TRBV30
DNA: TGTGCCTGGAGTGAAGATCAGGGACAGGGGGATTACGAGCAGTACTTC
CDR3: CAWSEDQGQGDYEQYF

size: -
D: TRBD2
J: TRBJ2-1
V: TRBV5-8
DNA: TGTGCCAGCAGCTTCGAACGGGGGGTCTACAATGAGCAGTTCTTC
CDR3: CASSFERGVYNEQFF

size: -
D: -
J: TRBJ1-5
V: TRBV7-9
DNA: TGTGCCAGCAGCTCCGAAACAGGGCTCAATCAGCCCCAGCATTTT
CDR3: CASSSETGLNQPQHF

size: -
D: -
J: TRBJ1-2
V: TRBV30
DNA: TGTGCCTGGTATGGCGGATTTAACTATGGCTACACCTTC
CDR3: CAWYGGFNYGYTF

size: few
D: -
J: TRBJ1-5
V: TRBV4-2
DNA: TGTGCCAGCAGCCAACGGACAGAAGCATCGTTTTATAGCAATCAGCCCCAGCATTTT
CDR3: CASSQRTEASFYSNQPQHF

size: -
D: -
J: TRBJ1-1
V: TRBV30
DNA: TGTGCCTGGAATATACGGAGCATGAACACTGAAGCTTTCTTT
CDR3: CAWNIRSMNTEAFF

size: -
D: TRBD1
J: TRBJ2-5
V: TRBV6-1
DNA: TGTGCCAGCAGTACATGGACAGGACAAGAGACCCAGTACTTC
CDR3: CASSTWTGQETQYF

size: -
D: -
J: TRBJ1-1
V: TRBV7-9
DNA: TGTGCCAGCAGCGCCGGGAGTACTGAAGCTTTCTTT
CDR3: CASSAGSTEAFF

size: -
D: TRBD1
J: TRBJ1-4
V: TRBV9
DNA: TGTGCCAGCAGCGGACGGACAGGGTCAACTAATGAAAAACTGTTTTTT
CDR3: CASSGRTGSTNEKLFF

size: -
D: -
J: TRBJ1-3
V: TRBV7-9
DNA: TGTGCCAGCAGCCCTGCAACTGGAAACACCATATATTTT
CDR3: CASSPATGNTIYF

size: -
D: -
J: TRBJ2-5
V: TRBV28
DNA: TGTGCCAGCAGTTTATGGGGGCGGGAGACCCAGTACTTC
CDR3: CASSLWGRETQYF

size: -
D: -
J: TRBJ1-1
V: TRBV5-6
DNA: TGTGCCAGCAGCTTGACCGACAGGCTTGAACACACTGAAGCTTTCTTT
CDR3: CASSLTDRLEHTEAFF

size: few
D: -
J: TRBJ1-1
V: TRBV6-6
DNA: TGTGCCAGCAGTTACACTAGGTCGAACACTGAAGCTTTCTTT
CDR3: CASSYTRSNTEAFF

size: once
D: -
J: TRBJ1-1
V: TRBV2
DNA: TGTGCCCCTAAAGGCCAGAACACTGAAGCTTTCTTT
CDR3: CAPKGQNTEAFF

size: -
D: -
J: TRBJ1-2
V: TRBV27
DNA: TGTGCCAGCAGTTTATACACAAGGACAGAGCTGTGCTTC
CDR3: CASSLYTRTELCF

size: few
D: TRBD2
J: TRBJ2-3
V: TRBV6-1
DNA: TGTGCCAGCAGTGAAGTCAGCGGGGGGGCAGATACGCAGTATTTT
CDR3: CASSEVSGGADTQYF

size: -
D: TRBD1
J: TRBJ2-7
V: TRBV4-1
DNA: TGCGCCAGCAGCCAAGGGGGACAGGGGTTATGGGGCGAGCAGTACTTC
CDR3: CASSQGGQGLWGEQYF

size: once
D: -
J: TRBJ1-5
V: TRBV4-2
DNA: TGTGCCAGCAGCCAAGATCTTCATCAGCCCCAGCATTTT
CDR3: CASSQDLHQPQHF

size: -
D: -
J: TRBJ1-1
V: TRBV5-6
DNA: TGTGCCAGCAGCTTGTCAGTAAACACTGAAGCTTTCTTT
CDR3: CASSLSVNTEAFF

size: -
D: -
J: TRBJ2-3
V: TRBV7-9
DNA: TGTGCCAGCAGCCCCAGGAGGTGGGCTCCAGATACGCAGTATTTT
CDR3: CASSPRRWAPDTQYF

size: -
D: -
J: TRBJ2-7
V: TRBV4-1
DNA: TGCGCCAGCAGCCCTGCCTACGAGCAGTACTTC
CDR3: CASSPAYEQYF

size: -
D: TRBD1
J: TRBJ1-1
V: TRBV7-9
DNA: TGTGCCAGCAGCCCCCTCCAGGGGGTGAACACTGAAGCTTTCTTT
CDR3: CASSPLQGVNTEAFF

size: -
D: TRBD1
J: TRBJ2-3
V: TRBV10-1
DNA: TGCGCCAGCAGCGATCCGGGACAGGGGTCGGATACGCAGTATTTT
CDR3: CASSDPGQGSDTQYF

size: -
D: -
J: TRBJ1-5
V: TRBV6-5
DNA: TGTGCCAGCAGTTTGGTCGCGGGGAGCAATCAGCCCCAGCATTTT
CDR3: CASSLVAGSNQPQHF

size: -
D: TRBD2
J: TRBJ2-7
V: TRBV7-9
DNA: TGTGCCAGCAGCCGTACTAGCGGGGGGTCGAGCTCCTACGAGCAGTACTTC
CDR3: CASSRTSGGSSSYEQYF

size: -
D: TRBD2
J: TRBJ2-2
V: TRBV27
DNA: TGTGCCAGCAGTATACTAGCGGGGGCATCGAACACCGGGGAGCTGTTTTTT
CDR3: CASSILAGASNTGELFF

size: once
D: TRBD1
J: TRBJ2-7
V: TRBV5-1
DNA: TGCGCCAGCCGGAAAGAAGTCCAGGGACAGGGGATACCCTACGAGCAGTACTTC
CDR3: CASRKEVQGQGIPYEQYF

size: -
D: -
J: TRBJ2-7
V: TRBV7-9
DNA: TGTGCCAGCAGCTTAGACGGCACTAGTTACGAGCAGTACTTC
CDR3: CASSLDGTSYEQYF

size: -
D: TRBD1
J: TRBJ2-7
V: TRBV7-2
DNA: TGTGCCAGCAGCTTCTGGACAGGCCCAGTTCCCCCCAAGTTCTACGAGCAGTACTTC
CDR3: CASSFWTGPVPPKFYEQYF

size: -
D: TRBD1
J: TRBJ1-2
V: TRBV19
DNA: TGTGCCAGTAGCGGACAGGGCCTACCCAACTATGGCTACACCTTC
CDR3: CASSGQGLPNYGYTF

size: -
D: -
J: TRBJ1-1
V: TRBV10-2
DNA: TGCGCCAGCAGTGACGAGGTCAGGCTAAACACTGAAGCTTTCTTT
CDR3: CASSDEVRLNTEAFF

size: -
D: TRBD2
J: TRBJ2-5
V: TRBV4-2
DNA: TGTGCCAGCAGCCAAGATAAGTGGACTAGCGGGGGTTTGAGAGAGACCCAGTACTTC
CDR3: CASSQDKWTSGGLRETQYF

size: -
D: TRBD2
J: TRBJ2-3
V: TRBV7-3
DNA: TGTGCCAGCAGCCCAGGACTAGCGGGGCCCACAGATACGCAGTATTTT
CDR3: CASSPGLAGPTDTQYF

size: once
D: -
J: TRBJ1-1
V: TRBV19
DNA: TGTGCCAGTAGTCCCGAGCATGACAGGTTGAACACTGAAGCTTTCTTT
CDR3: CASSPEHDRLNTEAFF

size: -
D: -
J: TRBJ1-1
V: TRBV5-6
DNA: TGTGCCAGCAGCTGGGAGGGCAGATCGAACACTGAAGCTTTCTTT
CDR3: CASSWEGRSNTEAFF

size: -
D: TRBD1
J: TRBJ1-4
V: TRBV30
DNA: TGTGCCTGGAGTGTTTTGGGACAGACTAATGAAAAACTGTTTTTT
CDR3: CAWSVLGQTNEKLFF

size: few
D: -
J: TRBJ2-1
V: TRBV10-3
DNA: TGTGCCATCAGTGAGGGACCTGAAGGCAATGAGCAGTTCTTC
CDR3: CAISEGPEGNEQFF

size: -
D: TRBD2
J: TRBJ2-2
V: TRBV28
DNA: TGTGCCAGCAGTTTAGGGGGCGGGGGGCAGAACACCGGGGAGCTGTTTTTT
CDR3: CASSLGGGGQNTGELFF